This is a list of T cell receptor beta chains from one sample in a study of regulatory T cells in long-lasting Graves disease. TCRdb re-called the multiplex PCR reads through MiXCR, storing one row per CDR3 protein. The sample has approximately 400,000 distinct CDR3 sequences, roughly 24% seen once. Source: peripheral blood mononuclear cells (PBMCs), taken when the disease was refractory, from a patient treated with antithyroid drugs. These receptors were taken from a woman in her thirties or forties with Graves disease. Each CDR3 is given with its conserved first and last residue. Each record gives: D gene, clone size, V gene, J gene, CDR3 DNA, CDR3 protein. A D gene is named only where the DNA matches it firmly. A clone size is listed for some rows: how often the clone was seen (once, few, many), or a class if it is expanded.

d_call: TRBD1
clone_size: NA
v_call: TRBV18
j_call: TRBJ2-5
cdr3_nt: TGTGCCAGCTCGGACGGGACAGATCAAGAGACCCAGTACTTC
cdr3_aa: CASSDGTDQETQYF

d_call: NA
clone_size: few
v_call: TRBV12-3/TRBV12-4
j_call: TRBJ2-3
cdr3_nt: TGTGCCAGTACGGACGCGTACACAGATACGCAGTATTTT
cdr3_aa: CASTDAYTDTQYF

d_call: NA
clone_size: many
v_call: TRBV11-2
j_call: TRBJ2-7
cdr3_nt: TGTGCCAGCAGCTTGTCAGGGAGGCCCGAGCAGTACTTC
cdr3_aa: CASSLSGRPEQYF

d_call: TRBD1
clone_size: many
v_call: TRBV28
j_call: TRBJ2-6
cdr3_nt: TGTGCCAGCAGTCCACACCGACAGGGGAGGATAGCAGGGGCCAACGTCCTGACTTTC
cdr3_aa: CASSPHRQGRIAGANVLTF

d_call: TRBD2
clone_size: few
v_call: TRBV6-2/TRBV6-3
j_call: TRBJ2-5
cdr3_nt: TGTGCCAGCAGTTACCGTGCCTTGGGGGCGGGAGGGCAGGAGACCCAGTACTTC
cdr3_aa: CASSYRALGAGGQETQYF

d_call: TRBD1
clone_size: NA
v_call: TRBV6-4
j_call: TRBJ1-2
cdr3_nt: TGTGCCAGCAGGCTACAACAGGGGATCTATGGCTACACCTTC
cdr3_aa: CASRLQQGIYGYTF

d_call: NA
clone_size: many
v_call: TRBV28
j_call: TRBJ1-5
cdr3_nt: TGTGCCAGCAGTTTATTTAGCTATAGCAATCAGCCCCAGCATTTT
cdr3_aa: CASSLFSYSNQPQHF

d_call: NA
clone_size: many
v_call: TRBV28
j_call: TRBJ1-2
cdr3_nt: TGTGCCAGCAGTTTTTCTCCGGGGGTGAATGGCTACACCTTC
cdr3_aa: CASSFSPGVNGYTF

d_call: TRBD1
clone_size: many
v_call: TRBV12-3/TRBV12-4
j_call: TRBJ2-7
cdr3_nt: TGTGCCAGCACTCAGGGCCAGGGGGCCTACGAGCAGTACTTC
cdr3_aa: CASTQGQGAYEQYF

d_call: NA
clone_size: many
v_call: TRBV20-1
j_call: TRBJ2-7
cdr3_nt: TGCAGTGCTTTGGGATACGAGCAGTACTTC
cdr3_aa: CSALGYEQYF

d_call: NA
clone_size: NA
v_call: TRBV9
j_call: TRBJ2-2
cdr3_nt: TGTGCCAGCAGCCCCAGGGATCCGAACACCGGGGAGCTGTTTTTT
cdr3_aa: CASSPRDPNTGELFF

d_call: NA
clone_size: many
v_call: TRBV12-3/TRBV12-4
j_call: TRBJ2-7
cdr3_nt: TGTGCCATCACCCAGGGGTTTTCCTACGAGCAGTACTTC
cdr3_aa: CAITQGFSYEQYF

d_call: TRBD1
clone_size: NA
v_call: TRBV19
j_call: TRBJ1-5
cdr3_nt: TGTGCCAGTAGTCGCGACAGGGGGCGAGGGCAGCCCCAGCATTTT
cdr3_aa: CASSRDRGRGQPQHF

d_call: NA
clone_size: NA
v_call: TRBV5-1
j_call: TRBJ2-1
cdr3_nt: TGCGCCAGCAGCTTGGGGGGACCACCCACCAATGAGCAGTTCTTC
cdr3_aa: CASSLGGPPTNEQFF

d_call: NA
clone_size: few
v_call: TRBV30
j_call: TRBJ1-6
cdr3_nt: TGTGCCTGGACACCACAGTTTCGGGCTTCACCCCTCCACTTT
cdr3_aa: CAWTPQFRASPLHF

d_call: NA
clone_size: many
v_call: TRBV28
j_call: TRBJ2-7
cdr3_nt: TGTGCCAGCAGTTTTCGGGGCAGGGGAATTTACGAGCAGTACTTC
cdr3_aa: CASSFRGRGIYEQYF

d_call: NA
clone_size: few
v_call: TRBV7-9
j_call: TRBJ1-1
cdr3_nt: TGTGCCAGCAGCTCGAATAAGAACACTGAAGCTTTCTTT
cdr3_aa: CASSSNKNTEAFF

d_call: TRBD1
clone_size: many
v_call: TRBV2
j_call: TRBJ2-7
cdr3_nt: TGTGCCAGCAGTTCCACCGGGACAGGGGCCTACGAGCAGTACTTC
cdr3_aa: CASSSTGTGAYEQYF

d_call: NA
clone_size: few
v_call: TRBV6-5
j_call: TRBJ1-4
cdr3_nt: TGTGCCAGCAGTTACTTCGGGGGTTGGGGTAAAAAACTGTTTTTT
cdr3_aa: CASSYFGGWGKKLFF

d_call: NA
clone_size: many
v_call: TRBV5-1
j_call: TRBJ1-5
cdr3_nt: TGCGCCAGCAGCACAGGACCGGGTCAGCCCCAGCATTTT
cdr3_aa: CASSTGPGQPQHF

d_call: TRBD1
clone_size: NA
v_call: TRBV25-1
j_call: TRBJ1-4
cdr3_nt: TGTGCCAGCAGCCGGGGACAGCTAGGGAAAAAACTGTTTTTT
cdr3_aa: CASSRGQLGKKLFF

d_call: NA
clone_size: many
v_call: TRBV6-5
j_call: TRBJ2-7
cdr3_nt: TGTGCCAGCAGTTACTCGCGCCTCTCCTACGAGCAGTACTTC
cdr3_aa: CASSYSRLSYEQYF

d_call: NA
clone_size: many
v_call: TRBV29-1
j_call: TRBJ2-7
cdr3_nt: TGCAGCGTTGAAGAGTCTGCCTCCTACGAGCAGTACTTC
cdr3_aa: CSVEESASYEQYF

d_call: NA
clone_size: many
v_call: TRBV28
j_call: TRBJ2-7
cdr3_nt: TGTGCCAGCCAAGAGGGACTTTATAGCGAGCAGTACTTC
cdr3_aa: CASQEGLYSEQYF

d_call: NA
clone_size: NA
v_call: TRBV6-1
j_call: TRBJ2-5
cdr3_nt: TGTGCCAGCAGTGGGGGCTGGGCGAAAGAGACCCAGTACTTC
cdr3_aa: CASSGGWAKETQYF

d_call: NA
clone_size: many
v_call: TRBV2
j_call: TRBJ2-7
cdr3_nt: TGTGCCAGCAGTGAAGCGTTAGGGGTAGTTGGCTACGAGCAGTACTTC
cdr3_aa: CASSEALGVVGYEQYF